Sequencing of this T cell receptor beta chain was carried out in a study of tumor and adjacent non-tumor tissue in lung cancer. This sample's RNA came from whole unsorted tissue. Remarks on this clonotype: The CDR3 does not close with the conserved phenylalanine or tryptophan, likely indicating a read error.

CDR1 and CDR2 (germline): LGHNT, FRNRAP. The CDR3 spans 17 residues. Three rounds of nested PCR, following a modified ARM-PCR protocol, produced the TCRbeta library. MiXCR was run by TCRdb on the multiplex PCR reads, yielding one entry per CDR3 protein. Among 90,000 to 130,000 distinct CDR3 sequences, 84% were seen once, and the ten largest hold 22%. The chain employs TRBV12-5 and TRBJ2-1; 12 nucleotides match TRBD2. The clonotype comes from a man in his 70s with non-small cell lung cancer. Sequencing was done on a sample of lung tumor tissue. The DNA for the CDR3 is TGTACTAGTGGTTCGAAACTAGCGGGGGGCCCCTCGGGTGAGCAGTTCTTA. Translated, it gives CTSGSKLAGGPSGEQFL.